This T cell receptor (beta chain) was captured by sequencing in a study of identical twins. TCRdb reanalysed the 5' RACE reads using MiXCR and keeps one entry per CDR3 protein. The sample consists of about 470,000 distinct CDR3 sequences, 24% of them appearing once. Trimming stripped 5 bases from V and 4 bases from J, with 17 bases between. Germline V gene lookup returns CDR1 DFQATT and CDR2 SNEGSKA (reference sequence). CDR3 length equals 15 residues. This sample was also put to use in a study of T cells expressing NK-cell markers.

This rearrangement joins TRBV20-1 to TRBJ2-2; D is undetermined. Sequences were obtained from CD4+ T cells sorted from blood. The receptor's source is a woman under 30 in good health. CDR3 DNA sequence: TGCAGTGCTCGGGTTACTCGGACGAGCACCGGGGAGCTGTTTTTT. It is translated as CSARVTRTSTGELFF.